Described below is a single TCR beta chain sequence and its context. There is no known antigen for this receptor. No much larger clonotype is one base removed from it; base qualities were not supplied. Library generation was performed with the immunoSEQ multiplex PCR assay. For the multiplex PCR, a mixture combining 60 forward primers for TCR Vbeta segments and 13 reverse primers for TCR Jbeta segments was used. A multiplex PCR assay on genomic DNA amplified the CDR3 region of rearranged TCR beta genes. On the Illumina HiSeq System, the amplified TCR beta libraries were sequenced as 87-base-pair reads. In the authors' own workflow: Across the roughly 700 repertoires, a later analysis counted roughly 84 million unique TCR beta chains, some 11 million of which were shared by at least two donors. Raw reads were error-corrected and collapsed into unique sequences by a nearest-neighbor algorithm in which closely related sequences were merged to remove PCR and sequencing errors. To assign V, D and J gene segments, CDR3 sequences were aligned to IMGT reference sequences. For a sequence to be retained, at least a six-nucleotide match to both a V gene segment and a J gene segment was required. A rearrangement was called productive if the CDR3 had no stop codons and remained in frame with V and J, and every other rearrangement was called non-productive. Following IMGT convention, CDR3 was defined as the stretch from the second conserved V-encoded cysteine to the conserved J-encoded phenylalanine. In an earlier analysis of approximately 590 of the donors, sequences lacking an unambiguous match to a single V gene segment were excluded. An earlier analysis of approximately 590 of the donors classified V segments as functional when productive rearrangements were above 56.7% and as segregating when the standard deviation between donors was above 5%. To diagnose cytomegalovirus status from the catalog of TCR beta chain sequences, a statistical classification framework was built. V and J gene assignment, in a later analysis, came from comparing TCR nucleotide sequences with IMGT/GENE-DB human TR gene sequences. In a later analysis, CDR3 sequences and most-parsimonious VDJ recombination scenarios were assigned using the TCRdist pipeline. A later analysis defined each TCR beta chain by its CDR3 amino acid sequence plus V-gene family, and excluded reads lacking a unique V-gene family. As a way to deal with suspected cross-contamination and a sequencing artifact, a later analysis dropped roughly 600 nucleotide sequences that were highly shared and had low generation probability. A later analysis calculated a clonal expansion index for each public chain from normalized within-repertoire ranks of inferred template counts. A later analysis computed generation probabilities with a VDJ recombination model fitted to out-of-frame rearrangements, and checked the results against IGoR. In a later analysis, hypergeometric tests were used to score TCR-TCR, TCR-HLA and TCR-CMV co-occurrence, with a repertoire-size bias correction applied to TCR pairs. False discovery rates were estimated in a later analysis by permuting HLA or CMV assignments 20 times. A later analysis grouped co-occurring TCRs with DBSCAN, adding TCRdist sequence similarity when clustering within HLA-allele-positive subsets. Repertoires with fewer than 30,000 or more than 120,000 public chains, plus five repertoires with anomalous nucleotide sharing, were excluded from co-occurrence clustering. As stored in TCRdb, this immuneACCESS dataset retains in-frame rearrangements with V and J assigned. A fraction of the clones does not appear; measured against another copy, unresolved V genes explain less than half of the discrepancy, and the remainder lacks a known reason. That table is the source of V, J and clone size, and D and trimming were worked out from the DNA. The sample profile shows about 150,000 clones; less than 80% of them were found once. The top ten clonotypes cover under 2% of the sample.

This specimen belongs to a study of cytomegalovirus exposure and HLA in healthy donors (dated by TCRdb to the late 2010s). Notes on the research overall: An earlier analysis of some 550 of the donors reported more than 250 Gb of sequence data and some 100 million unique TCR beta sequences from 190 million or so T cells. An early release covering just under 650 HLA-typed donors comprised about 290 gigabases of sequencing data and roughly 86 million unique TCR sequences. Of the roughly 390 genotyped donors, less than 85% were placed in the genetic ancestry cluster associated with self-reported Caucasian donors. The aim of the study was to test whether cataloging public T cell receptors could identify signatures of past pathogen exposure. The study used immunosequencing to profile the T cell repertoires of several hundred subjects and linked those repertoires to cytomegalovirus serostatus. A separate validation cohort of approximately 120 different subjects was used in addition to the 666-subject first cohort. High-throughput TCR immunosequencing, statistical association of individual TCRs with disease status, and machine learning were combined to predict cytomegalovirus infection status. A later analysis re-examined previously published TCR beta repertoires from roughly 720 donors and added high-resolution HLA genotyping to investigate patterns of TCR occurrence. In the later analysis, no new phenotypic data were used to find candidate immune exposures; instead, reliance was placed on TCR beta sequences and their occurrence across donors. In an earlier analysis of around 540 of the donors, high-throughput TCR beta sequencing was used to judge whether each TCR beta V gene segment behaved as functional or pseudogenic. Donor age, sex, ethnicity and CMV serostatus were compiled together with the repertoire data. In a later genetic analysis, genome-wide SNP genotypes for about three fifths of the 666 donors were used, and that subset was treated as a discovery cohort. Every discovery cohort repertoire had been produced on one sequencing platform. Both class I and class II loci were covered by HLA typing, at four-digit resolution. The number of typed donors differed by locus: about 620-640 for A, B, C, DRB1 and DQB1; approximately 530 for DQA1; fewer than 610 for DPA1; and about 450 for DPB1. Because of strong linkage in the cohort, roughly five DR-DQ haplotypes were treated as single units for association and clustering. Across under 500 genotyped donors of the cohort, an average of about 240,000 unique TCR beta nucleotide sequences per donor were sequenced, and 15% to 20% of those sequences were non-productive.

The CDR3 holds 15 amino acids from the cysteine to the phenylalanine. The sequence is cut down to CDR3 DNA, 45 bases in frame from base 1. In the germline V gene, CDR1 corresponds to MNHEY and CDR2 to SVGAGI. The junction carries 11 bases between V and J, which are trimmed by 2 bases and 3 bases respectively. Here is what the overall study found, with its caveats: In an earlier analysis of a few hundred of the donors, most TCR beta V segments were observed in productive rearrangements about 90% or about 30% of the time, broadly matching IMGT annotations. A further reported finding was that TCR beta sequences accurately predicted the HLA-A and HLA-B alleles for most subjects in the first cohort. The classifier was reported to diagnose cytomegalovirus status with high specificity and sensitivity in both the original cohort and the validation cohort. The sequencing pipeline was judged likely to have produced a cluster of highly shared sequence variants as a technical artifact. A later analysis reported that several top co-occurrence clusters appeared linked to parvovirus B19, influenza, CMV and Epstein-Barr virus. According to a later analysis, TCR association rates differed among HLA loci, with DRB1 alleles showing the most associated TCRs and HLA-C alleles showing the fewest. Roughly uniform sequencing depth across donors was assumed in presence/absence analyses, although this assumption may not hold. Some IMGT-functional V segments, including TRBV6-2 and TRBV6-3, could not be told apart with the 87-base-pair reads, so those segments were excluded. Correlated functional status among segregating V segments might be attributable to linkage disequilibrium, but an unknown experimental factor could not be ruled out. Most TCR sequences were observed very rarely across donors, whereas some public TCRs were present in many individuals. The study listed around 160 TCR beta chains as associated with cytomegalovirus. A later genetic analysis associated a missense DCLRE1C variant with V-gene and J-gene trimming of TCR beta chains, and an independent cohort replicated the association. According to a later genetic analysis, donors in an Asian-associated ancestry cluster had fewer N-insertions in productive TCRs than the approximately 670-donor mean. Because counts were too low, seventeen rarely observed V segments, including chromosome 9 orphons, were excluded from the earlier analysis of around 640 of the donors. The authors suggested that the approach could potentially be generalized to other disease states and immunological phenotypes. Assigning TCR associations to individual alleles was difficult when HLA alleles, especially DR and DQ, strongly co-occurred. At a false discovery rate of 0.05, a later analysis linked under 20,000 TCR beta sequences to specific HLA alleles. CMV serostatus was the only immune exposure information available for the cohort. Only TCR beta chains were sequenced in this cohort, and the absence of alpha or paired-chain data limited detectable features. Compared with equally common non-associated chains, HLA-associated TCR beta chains in a later analysis were more clonally expanded and had lower generation probabilities. Three of the identified cytomegalovirus-associated TCR beta chains were confirmed in vitro to be specific for cytomegalovirus antigens. According to a later analysis, most CMV-associated TCR beta chains appeared to be HLA-restricted, and the HLA associations seemed to be driven largely by CMV exposure. Because some donors lacked HLA typing at each locus, the association tests relied only on the typed subset.

The cohort consisted of 600 to 750 healthy bone marrow donors. All cohort members were sampled while nominally healthy, although unrecorded immune exposures were likely present. The donor tested CMV seropositive, placing the donor among the roughly 300 seropositive members of the cohort. Every donor gave a peripheral blood sample, and the peripheral blood mononuclear cells from that sample were used for TCR beta sequencing. Genomic DNA was extracted from the blood cell samples with the Qiagen DNeasy Blood Extraction Kit. The sample consisted of PBMCs. The TCR comes from a female donor in good health and CMV-seropositive. The chain employs TRBV6-5 and TRBJ1-5, with a tentative D gene TRBD1 over 5 matching bases. The CDR3 protein sequence reads: CASSYAGPANQPQHF. The DNA sequence follows: TGTGCCAGCAGTTACGCGGGACCGGCCAATCAGCCCCAGCATTTT.